This TCR beta chain was sequenced for a study of T cell clonotyping in hematopoietic cell transplantation (dated by TCRdb to the early 2020s). Some background on the complete study: Recipient samples taken before transplant were obtained following cytoreduction. The study collected some 150 blood samples from 35 to 40 consecutive transplant recipients and their related donors. Patients were recruited between September 2015 and early 2017 and followed until September 2020 or death.

Study-level results and caveats: After transplant, TCR diversity in recipients dropped, and pathologically expanded clonotypes climbed progressively between day 30 and day 180. Broader posttransplant TCR repertoire diversity was predicted by donor and pretransplant recipient Inverse Simpson Index values. The sample size was limited, and CD4 and CD8 repertoire contributions could not be separated because cells were not sorted. Overlap with donor repertoires was found for only a small fraction of recipient repertoires, with over 95% found to appear de novo at the given depth.

In light of the paper, this sample's time point label describes: recipient sample about 28 days before transplant, after cytoreduction. Blood samples were obtained from recipients approximately 28 days before transplant and at days 30, 100 and 180 after transplant. Using Nuclei Lysis Solution, genomic DNA was extracted from unfractionated peripheral blood mononuclear cells that were either fresh or cryopreserved. With the immunoSEQ assay, which is a bias-controlled multiplex PCR relying on V- and J-specific primers, TCR beta CDR3 regions were amplified from genomic DNA. A second PCR step added a proprietary barcode and Illumina adapter sequences to the CDR3 amplicons. An Illumina MiSeq instrument was used for sequencing of the CDR3 libraries. Processing in the source paper ran as follows. Export and quality control were performed with immunoSEQ Analyzer 3.0, and downstream analyses were performed with R Bioconductor and Immunarch. Only productive rearrangements within the normalized downsampled data set were used in the calculation of repertoire metrics. Clonotypes larger than 5 templates in the normalized cohort were defined as pathologically expanded. The Inverse Simpson Index was used to measure repertoire diversity. The non-normalized data set was used for CMV-specificity analyses so that all clonotypes could be captured. TCRdb re-hosts the immuneACCESS table, in-frame sequences only. Its copies lack some clones; in the studies checked, an unresolved V gene accounts for under half of them, and the cause for the rest is not known. The V and J calls and clone size come from that table; D and trimming were worked out from the DNA. In all, the sample holds about 76,000 clones, and 90% to 96% of those were seen once. The ten largest clonotypes hold roughly 1.5% of the sample.

About this clone itself: Its antigen specificity is not known. Within one base of it there is no much larger clone, and no base qualities were kept.

The origin of this receptor is a woman aged 45-60 years with acute myeloid leukemia. Some clones in this sample may be carry-over from other donors' samples. Sequenced material: peripheral blood mononuclear cells, taken before stem cell transplant.

The DNA reads TGTGCCATCAGTCTAAGGACAGGGGTCCACGAGCAGTACTTC. Its coded protein is CAISLRTGVHEQYF. This receptor chain uses TRBV10-3 and TRBJ2-7, and TRBD1 matches 9 of the central bases. Here V drops 5 bases and J drops 5 bases, and the junction holds 7 bases not matched to any gene. Reading the germline V gene gives CDR1 ENHRY and CDR2 SYGVKD. From the cysteine up to the phenylalanine, the CDR3 has a length of 14 residues. This entry keeps only the CDR3 DNA: 42 bases, framed from base 1.